One and the same sample provided the 30 T cell receptor beta chains below, sequenced in a study of T cells in localized non-small cell lung cancer. Generated by immunoSEQ multiplex PCR, the TCRdb table keeps only in-frame clones and is missing some. Of some 29,000 clones in the sample, about 90% were seen once. Material: peripheral blood, obtained before any cancer treatment. The receptors here all came from a woman aged 18-49 years with stage I lung adenocarcinoma.

The CDR3 spells CASRGDLNTGELFF. CDR3 in DNA: TGTGCCAGCAGGGGGGACTTGAACACCGGGGAGCTGTTTTTT. The chain couples TRBV5-6 to TRBJ2-2; D possibly corresponds to TRBD2 (6 bases). Germline CDR1 and CDR2: SGHDT and YYEEEE. The CDR3 runs to 14 residues. Trimming removed 5 bases from V and 1 base from J, with 9 bases in between.

This sequence joins TRBV6-1 and TRBJ2-1, with 11 positions matching TRBD2. Trimming took 6 bases from V and 4 from J; bases not matched to a gene: 5. Per germline, CDR1 MNHNS and CDR2 SASEGT. This CDR3 has 15 residues. The CDR3 sequence: CASRATSGSYNEQFF. The CDR3, as DNA: TGTGCCAGCAGAGCTACTAGCGGGAGTTACAATGAGCAGTTCTTC.

This chain connects TRBV4-3 to TRBJ2-3; TRBD2 matches 7 bases. The CDR3 is 16 amino acids. Per the germline V gene, CDR1 is LGHNA and CDR2 is YSLEER. The V segment lost 6 bases and the J segment 7 bases; nucleotides outside the gene matches: 16. The CDR3 loop is CASSGMGLTSQHTQYF. For the CDR3, the DNA is TGCGCCAGCAGTGGGATGGGACTAACCTCGCAGCATACGCAGTATTTT.

J is TRBJ1-5 and V is TRBV12-5; possibly TRBD1 for D (5 bases). CDR1 LGHNT and CDR2 FRNRAP come from the germline V gene. Trimming shortened V by 5 bases and J by 7 bases, and 18 bases separated the two germline ends. The CDR3 sequence is 15 residues long. The CDR3 loop reads CASGDDNGADQPQHF. The CDR3 nucleotides are TGTGCTAGTGGTGATGACAATGGGGCGGACCAGCCCCAGCATTTT.

This chain joins TRBV6-5 and TRBJ2-1, with TRBD2 as a possible D gene (5 bases). There are 12 residues in the CDR3. In germline, CDR1 is MNHEY, CDR2 SVGAGI. The ends were cut back, 2 bases at V and 8 bases at J, with 7 bases in the middle. The CDR3 reads CASSYSGHEQFF. The CDR3 DNA reads as TGTGCCAGCAGTTACAGCGGTCATGAGCAGTTCTTC.

This clone came up once. The chain uses TRBV10-1 and TRBJ2-3; TRBD2 matches at 8 bases. V trimming: 5 bases; J trimming: 2 bases; junction bases outside the gene matches: 9. CDR1 and CDR2 from the germline V gene are WNHNN and SYGVQD (reference sequence). This CDR3 has 16 amino acids. CDR3 protein: CASSPRGGPDTDTQYF. CDR3 sequence (DNA): TGCGCCAGCAGTCCCCGCGGGGGGCCGGACACAGATACGCAGTATTTT.

CDR3 in amino acids: CASSQGGYEQYF. CDR3 DNA: TGCGCCAGCAGCCAAGGGGGGTACGAGCAGTACTTC. The rearrangement joins TRBV4-1 to TRBJ2-7, with D perhaps being TRBD1 or TRBD2 (5 bases each). The V gene's germline CDR1 is MGHRA and CDR2 YSYEKL. V was shortened by 1 base and J by 4 bases, with 5 bases between the two germline ends. The CDR3 is 12 residues long.

This clone has a handful of counts. The V and J genes are TRBV4-2 and TRBJ1-2; D is perhaps TRBD1 (5 bases). V dropped 3 bases and J dropped 8 bases, with 16 bases sitting between them. This CDR3 has 14 residues. Germline CDR1 is LGHNA and CDR2 is YNFKEQ. In DNA form, the CDR3 reads TGTGCCAGCAGCCAGGCAGGCCAGGGTGACGGCTACACCTTC. Its protein is CASSQAGQGDGYTF.

The chain employs TRBV14 and TRBJ2-7; D is ambiguous. Trimming took 3 bases from V and 4 from J, leaving 7 bases between them. In germline, CDR1 is SGHDN, CDR2 FVKESK. There are 12 residues in the CDR3. CDR3 nucleotides: TGTGCCAGCAGCCAGTCCGGTTACGAGCAGTACTTC. It is translated as CASSQSGYEQYF. Full variable domain (rest looked up from reference TRBV14 and TRBJ2-7): EAGVTQFPSHSVIEKGQTVTLRCDPISGHDNLYWYRRVMGKEIKFLLHFVKESKQDESGMPNNRFLAERTGGTYSTLKVQPAELEDSGVYFCASSQSGYEQYFGPGTRLTVT.

The rearrangement joins TRBV4-1 to TRBJ2-5; D is uncertain. The CDR3 extends over 16 amino acids. V was clipped by 0 bases and J by 5 bases, with 16 bases between them. Germline loops: CDR1 MGHRA, CDR2 YSYEKL. The CDR3, as DNA: TGCGCCAGCAGCCAAGAGTGGCGGATTCCCCAGGAGACCCAGTACTTC. Protein sequence: CASSQEWRIPQETQYF.

This clone was recorded only once. This chain joins TRBV19 and TRBJ2-1; D tentatively fits TRBD1 or TRBD2 (5 bases each). The V and J ends lost 7 bases and 4 bases respectively, with 23 bases between them. CDR1 is LNHDA, CDR2 SQIVND, per germline (reference sequence). The CDR3 extends over 17 amino acids. CDR3 loop: CASTNPRDRVRYNEQFF. The CDR3 coding sequence is TGTGCCAGTACCAACCCCAGGGACCGCGTGAGGTACAATGAGCAGTTCTTC.

The chain combines TRBV28 with TRBJ2-7, with D possibly matching TRBD2 (6 bases). V was shortened by 6 bases and J by 8 bases, with 23 bases between the two germline ends. CDR3 size: 15 residues. Germline-derived CDR1 and CDR2 are MDHEN and SYDVKM. CDR3 DNA sequence: TGTGCCAGCAGCATCGTAGTGGAGGGATCAAGGCAGCAGTACTTC. It translates to CASSIVVEGSRQQYF.

This chain joins TRBV10-3 and TRBJ2-5; D is undetermined. The germline V and J ends were trimmed by 2 bases and 4 bases, with 5 bases remaining between them. This CDR3 is 12 amino acids long. Germline V CDR1 and CDR2: ENHRY, SYGVKD. Written as DNA, the CDR3 is TGTGCCATCAGTGAGGTCGGAGAGACCCAGTACTTC. Translation gives CAISEVGETQYF.

V usage is TRBV11-1 and J usage is TRBJ2-3, with 13 bases aligning to TRBD2. Trimming cost V 5 bases and J 3 bases; bases outside gene matches: 2. The CDR3 length is 15 residues. The germline V gene encodes CDR1 SGHAT and CDR2 FQDESV (reference sequence). The CDR3 DNA follows: TGTGCCAGCAGCCGGACTAGCGGGAGAACAGATACGCAGTATTTT. Its protein product is CASSRTSGRTDTQYF. Based on the CDR3 plus reference TRBV11-1 and TRBJ2-3, the full variable domain is EAEVAQSPRYKITEKSQAVAFWCDPISGHATLYWYRQILGQGPELLVQFQDESVVDDSQLPKDRFSAERLKGVDSTLKIQPAELGDSAMYLCASSRTSGRTDTQYFGPGTRLTVL.

CDR3 protein: CASSSGYGNTIYF. CDR3 sequence (DNA): TGTGCCAGCAGTTCGGGGTATGGAAACACCATATATTTT. The rearrangement joins TRBV5-6 to TRBJ1-3; no definite D call. This CDR3 is 13 amino acids long. The V end was cut by 5 bases, the J end by 3 bases, with 9 bases between. CDR1 is SGHDT and CDR2 is YYEEEE in the germline V gene.

The chain joins TRBV19 to TRBJ1-3; no reliable D call. CDR1 is LNHDA, CDR2 SQIVND, per germline (reference sequence). V gave up 6 bases and J gave up 4 bases, with 16 bases separating them. The CDR3 covers 15 residues. The CDR3 region is CASSPDAVGGNTIYF. In DNA, the CDR3 is TGTGCCAGTAGCCCGGACGCCGTCGGGGGAAACACCATATATTTT.

The chain links TRBV28 to TRBJ1-5; 8 bases match TRBD1. Trimming removed 7 bases from V and 4 bases from J; junction bases left unmatched: 6. The CDR3 loop spans 14 amino acids. The germline V gene has CDR1 MDHEN and CDR2 SYDVKM. For the CDR3, the DNA is TGTGCCAGCACCCGGCAGGGGGCGAATCAGCCCCAGCATTTT. Protein product: CASTRQGANQPQHF.

The chain couples TRBV28 to TRBJ1-1; D is ambiguous. With 7 bases removed from V and 4 bases from J, the gap between germline ends came to 16 bases. The germline gives CDR1 MDHEN, CDR2 SYDVKM. This CDR3 is built from 14 residues. The CDR3 coding sequence is TGTGCCAGCAAAAGGTCTCCTGGCGGCACTGAAGCTTTCTTT. Encoded protein: CASKRSPGGTEAFF. The whole variable domain, remainder taken from reference TRBV28 and TRBJ1-1, is DVKVTQSSRYLVKRTGEKVFLECVQDMDHENMFWYRQDPGLGLRLIYFSYDVKMKEKGDIPEGYSVSREKKERFSLILESASTNQTSMYLCASKRSPGGTEAFFGQGTRLTVV.

This chain joins TRBV19 and TRBJ1-3; unclear D gene. Germline lookup yields CDR1 LNHDA and CDR2 SQIVND (reference sequence). Trimming removed 2 bases from V and 0 bases from J, with 8 bases in between. The CDR3 sequence is 15 residues long. CDR3 in amino acids: CASSIFFSSGNTIYF. CDR3 coding DNA: TGTGCCAGTAGTATATTTTTCTCCTCTGGAAACACCATATATTTT.

This chain connects TRBV5-8 to TRBJ2-5; D is uncertain. The CDR3 length is 14 residues. V was shortened by 0 bases and J by 3 bases, with 9 bases between the two germline ends. Per the germline V gene, CDR1 is SGHTS and CDR2 is YDEGEE. The CDR3 here is CASSLGFGEETQYF. The CDR3 DNA is TGTGCCAGCAGCTTGGGGTTTGGGGAAGAGACCCAGTACTTC.

The chain has TRBV2 and TRBJ2-7; D is perhaps TRBD1 (5 bases). The CDR3 has 13 amino acids. Trimming removed 3 bases at V and 6 bases at J, with 12 bases between. Germline V gives CDR1 SNHLY, CDR2 FYNNEI. CDR3 in DNA: TGTGCCAGCAGTGATTTTACAGGATCCGAGCAGTACTTC. Its protein product is CASSDFTGSEQYF.

The CDR3 sequence: CASSLVVSLSIRYQETQYF. The DNA for the CDR3 is TGTGCCAGCAGCTTAGTGGTTTCTTTAAGCATCCGGTACCAAGAGACCCAGTACTTC. J is TRBJ2-5 and V is TRBV7-9, with D unresolved. V was clipped by 1 base and J by 0 bases, with 21 bases between them. CDR1 and CDR2 from the germline V gene are SEHNR and FQNEAQ (reference sequence). This CDR3 has 19 residues.

The chain uses TRBV6-6 and TRBJ1-3; D remains unclear. CDR1 and CDR2 (germline): MNHNY, SVGAGI (reference sequence). CDR3 size: 13 residues. Trimming took off 8 bases at V and 0 bases at J, with 8 bases between the two ends. CDR3: CASQRSSGNTIYF. The DNA for the CDR3 is TGTGCCAGCCAACGGAGCTCTGGAAACACCATATATTTT.

This chain uses TRBV6-5 with TRBJ1-1; a possible D gene is TRBD1 (5 bases). This CDR3 is built from 14 residues. Germline V gene data show CDR1 as MNHEY and CDR2 as SVGAGI. V lost 0 bases, J lost 4 bases, and 9 bases lay in between. The chain's CDR3 is CASSYSRGATEAFF. CDR3 in DNA: TGTGCCAGCAGTTACTCTAGGGGAGCCACTGAAGCTTTCTTT.

The chain employs TRBV18 and TRBJ1-3; D ambiguous. This CDR3 region has 11 residues. Trimming took off 8 bases at V and 1 base at J, with 3 bases between the two ends. The germline CDR1 and CDR2 sequences are KGHSH and LQKENI. Here the CDR3 DNA reads TGTGCCAGCCAATCTGGAAACACCATATATTTT. This sequence encodes CASQSGNTIYF.

This clone occurred a few times. The chain joins TRBV25-1 to TRBJ2-5; the match to TRBD2 covers 7 bases. This CDR3 is built from 16 residues. The V segment lost 3 bases and the J segment 0 bases; nucleotides outside the gene matches: 7. CDR1 is MGHDK, CDR2 SYGVNS, per germline. The CDR3 DNA reads TGTGCCAGCAGTGATCCGTCACTAGCGTACCAAGAGACCCAGTACTTC. As protein: CASSDPSLAYQETQYF.

This sequence joins TRBV7-9 and TRBJ2-1, with 11 bases that match TRBD2. V lost 5 bases and J lost 5; bases outside the gene matches: 2. The CDR3 covers 14 residues. Germline V CDR1 and CDR2: SEHNR, FQNEAQ (reference sequence). CDR3 loop: CASSLGLADNEQFF. CDR3 sequence (DNA): TGTGCCAGCAGCCTGGGACTAGCGGACAATGAGCAGTTCTTC.

This clone appeared a single time. J is TRBJ2-5 and V is TRBV30, with 8 nucleotides matching TRBD1. CDR1 is GTSNPN, CDR2 SVGIG, per germline (reference sequence). V was pared by 5 bases and J by 4 bases, with 6 bases of the junction left unmatched. This CDR3 has 13 residues. The CDR3 protein is CAWGQGGRETQYF. The CDR3 nucleotides are TGTGCCTGGGGACAGGGAGGTAGAGAGACCCAGTACTTC.

The chain employs TRBV30 and TRBJ2-3; D possibly corresponds to TRBD2 (5 bases). V lost 1 base, J lost 6 bases, and 14 bases lay in between. CDR1 and CDR2 (germline): GTSNPN, SVGIG (reference sequence). This CDR3 has 14 residues. The CDR3 region has the DNA TGTGCCTGGAGTGCAGGCCCCCCGGGGGATACGCAGTATTTT. Translation: CAWSAGPPGDTQYF.

This rearrangement joins TRBV30 to TRBJ2-7; a possible D gene is TRBD2 (6 bases). The CDR3 spans 13 residues. CDR1 GTSNPN and CDR2 SVGIG come from the germline V gene (reference sequence). V was trimmed by 0 bases and J by 4 bases, leaving 10 bases between them. This CDR3 reads CAWSVSGGYEQYF. In nucleotides, the CDR3 is TGTGCCTGGAGTGTCAGTGGGGGGTACGAGCAGTACTTC. The whole variable domain, filled in from reference TRBV30 and TRBJ2-7, reads SQTIHQWPATLVQPVGSPLSLECTVEGTSNPNLYWYRQAAGRGLQLLFYSVGIGQISSEVPQNLSASRPQDRQFILSSKKLLLSDSGFYLCAWSVSGGYEQYFGPGTRLTVT.